The 14 T cell receptor beta chains in this list originate from one sample, sequenced in a study of blood T cell repertoires in COVID-19. Only in-frame clones appear in the TCRdb table, and some are missing; sequencing was by immunoSEQ multiplex PCR. The table shows roughly 230,000 clones, with around 83% occurring only once. Sequenced material: peripheral blood. These receptors originate from a man between 40 and 49 years old with active or convalescent COVID-19.

The chain uses TRBV4-1 and TRBJ2-5, with 13 bases that match TRBD2. Germline V gene data show CDR1 as MGHRA and CDR2 as YSYEKL. Trimming took 1 base from V and 4 from J; bases not matched to a gene: 0. The CDR3 length is 15 residues. DNA of the CDR3: TGCGCCAGCAGCCAAGGACTAGCGGGAGGAGAGACCCAGTACTTC. Protein sequence: CASSQGLAGGETQYF.

The CDR3 DNA is TGCAGCGTTCTGGGACAGTCCGTAGTGGGCTACACCTTC. It is translated as CSVLGQSVVGYTF. The rearrangement uses TRBV29-1 and TRBJ1-2, with 7 bases identical to TRBD1. The junction had 11 bases not matched to a gene; V was cut back by 5 bases and J by 8 bases. The germline CDR1 and CDR2 sequences are SQVTM and ANQGSEA. The CDR3 totals 13 residues.

This sequence joins TRBV9 and TRBJ1-2, with a possible D match to TRBD1 (6 bases). The CDR3 covers 16 residues. V lost 0 bases and J 1 base, leaving 13 bases between the germline ends. Germline assignment: CDR1 SGDLS and CDR2 YYNGEE. CDR3 loop: CASSVGDNVYNYGYTF. CDR3 nucleotides: TGTGCCAGCAGCGTAGGGGACAACGTTTATAACTATGGCTACACCTTC.

This rearrangement joins TRBV5-1 to TRBJ1-2; D possibly corresponds to TRBD1 (5 bases). Germline-derived CDR1 and CDR2 are SGHRS and YFSETQ. V was clipped by 4 bases and J by 8 bases, with 21 bases between them. This CDR3 comprises 15 residues. This chain's CDR3 is CASSPAAGSVGGYTF. The CDR3 nucleotides are TGCGCCAGCAGCCCGGCGGCAGGGTCGGTAGGCGGCTACACCTTC.

This chain connects TRBV19 to TRBJ2-5, with 10 nucleotides matching TRBD2. The ends lost 1 base at V and 5 bases at J; junction bases unmatched: 4. The CDR3 has 15 residues. Germline assignment: CDR1 LNHDA and CDR2 SQIVND (reference sequence). The CDR3 loop is CASSIGTSGSETQYF. In DNA form, the CDR3 reads TGTGCCAGTAGTATAGGGACTAGCGGCTCGGAGACCCAGTACTTC.

The chain uses TRBV4-2 and TRBJ2-7; a possible D gene is TRBD2 (5 bases). Trimming shortened V by 3 bases and J by 3 bases, and 9 bases separated the two germline ends. Germline lookup yields CDR1 LGHNA and CDR2 YNFKEQ. The CDR3 extends over 13 amino acids. This CDR3 reads CASSHLRDYEQYF. The DNA of the CDR3 is TGTGCCAGCAGCCATCTTCGGGACTACGAGCAGTACTTC.

The chain has TRBV5-8 and TRBJ2-5; D is uncertain. Trimming took 5 bases from V and 5 from J, leaving 10 bases between them. The CDR3 extends over 12 amino acids. Germline V CDR1 and CDR2: SGHTS, YDEGEE. Here the CDR3 reads CASRRGLETQYF. CDR3 DNA sequence: TGTGCCAGCAGGAGAGGCTTGGAGACCCAGTACTTC. The full variable domain, its missing parts supplied by reference TRBV5-8 and TRBJ2-5, is EAGVTQSPTHLIKTRGQQATLRCSPISGHTSVYWYQQALGLGLQFLLWYDEGEERNRGNFPPRFSGRQFPNYSSELNVNALELEDSALYLCASRRGLETQYFGPGTRLLVL.

The rearrangement joins TRBV19 to TRBJ2-2, with D perhaps matching TRBD1 (5 bases). Trimming removed 6 bases at V and 1 base at J, with 9 bases between. The germline V gene has CDR1 LNHDA and CDR2 SQIVND (reference sequence). The CDR3 loop spans 14 amino acids. Here the CDR3 DNA reads TGTGCCAGTAGGTGGCAGGGGAACACCGGGGAGCTGTTTTTT. It is translated as CASRWQGNTGELFF.

The chain uses TRBV5-6 and TRBJ2-2; 7 bases map to TRBD1. Germline V lookup: CDR1 SGHDT, CDR2 YYEEEE. This CDR3 region has 16 residues. V gave up 3 bases and J gave up 0 bases; unmatched junction bases: 5. CDR3 protein: CASSSSGTANTGELFF. CDR3 in DNA: TGTGCCAGCAGCTCGTCCGGGACAGCGAACACCGGGGAGCTGTTTTTT. The complete variable domain, with remaining parts taken from reference TRBV5-6 and TRBJ2-2, reads DAGVTQSPTHLIKTRGQQVTLRCSPKSGHDTVSWYQQALGQGPQFIFQYYEEEERQRGNFPDRFSGHQFPNYSSELNVNALLLGDSALYLCASSSSGTANTGELFFGEGSRLTVL.

J is TRBJ2-7 and V is TRBV19; D not certain. Trimming took off 9 bases at V and 2 bases at J, with 26 bases between the two ends. The CDR3 loop spans 17 amino acids. Germline values: CDR1 LNHDA, CDR2 SQIVND (reference sequence). The CDR3 spells CASNQAGSPRQPYEQYF. DNA for the CDR3: TGTGCCAGCAATCAGGCCGGCAGCCCAAGGCAGCCCTACGAGCAGTACTTC. The variable domain in full, with the rest retrieved from reference TRBV19 and TRBJ2-7, is DGGITQSPKYLFRKEGQNVTLSCEQNLNHDAMYWYRQDPGQGLRLIYYSQIVNDFQKGDIAEGYSVSREKKESFPLTVTSAQKNPTAFYLCASNQAGSPRQPYEQYFGPGTRLTVT.

This clone was seen a single time. This chain links TRBV5-1 with TRBJ1-1, with D unresolved. The CDR3 is 13 amino acids. CDR1 is SGHRS and CDR2 is YFSETQ in the germline V gene. Between the trimmed V and J ends, which lost 1 base and 3 bases, there was a span of 7 bases. This chain's CDR3 is CASSLQRDTEAFF. In nucleotides, the CDR3 is TGCGCCAGCAGCTTGCAACGCGACACTGAAGCTTTCTTT.

The chain carries TRBV4-1 and TRBJ2-2; 9 bases are a match to TRBD2. Unmatched junction bases numbered 6, after V lost 8 bases and J lost 5 bases. The germline V gene encodes CDR1 MGHRA and CDR2 YSYEKL. The CDR3 is 14 amino acids. The chain's CDR3 is CASGSAGGTGELFF. CDR3 coding DNA: TGCGCCAGCGGCTCAGCGGGAGGTACCGGGGAGCTGTTTTTT.

The chain couples TRBV5-1 to TRBJ1-1, with 7 bases fitting TRBD1. CDR1 SGHRS and CDR2 YFSETQ come from the germline V gene. V lost 2 bases to trimming and J lost 3 bases; unmatched junction nucleotides: 13. This CDR3 contains 17 residues. The CDR3 protein is CASSFADTGAGYTEAFF. CDR3 DNA: TGCGCCAGCAGCTTCGCAGATACAGGGGCTGGGTACACTGAAGCTTTCTTT.

This chain joins TRBV6-5 and TRBJ1-1; TRBD1 is a possible D gene (6 bases). CDR1 is MNHEY, CDR2 SVGAGI, per germline. This CDR3 has 13 amino acids. V was trimmed by 7 bases and J by 0 bases, leaving 9 bases between them. CDR3 in DNA: TGTGCCAGCAACGGACAGTTGAACACTGAAGCTTTCTTT. Amino acid sequence: CASNGQLNTEAFF.